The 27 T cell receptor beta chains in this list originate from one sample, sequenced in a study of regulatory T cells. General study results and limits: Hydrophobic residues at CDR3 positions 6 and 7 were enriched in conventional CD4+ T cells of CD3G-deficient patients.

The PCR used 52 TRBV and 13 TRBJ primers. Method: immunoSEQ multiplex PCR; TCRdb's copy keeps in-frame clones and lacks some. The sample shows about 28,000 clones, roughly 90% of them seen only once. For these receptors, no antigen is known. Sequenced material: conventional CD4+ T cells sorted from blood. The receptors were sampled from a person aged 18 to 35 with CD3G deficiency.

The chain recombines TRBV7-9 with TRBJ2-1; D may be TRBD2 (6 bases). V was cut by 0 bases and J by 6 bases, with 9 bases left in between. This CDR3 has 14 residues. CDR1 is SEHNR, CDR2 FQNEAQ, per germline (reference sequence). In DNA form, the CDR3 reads TGTGCCAGCAGCTTAGCGACGGGAGCCAATGAGCAGTTCTTC. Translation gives CASSLATGANEQFF.

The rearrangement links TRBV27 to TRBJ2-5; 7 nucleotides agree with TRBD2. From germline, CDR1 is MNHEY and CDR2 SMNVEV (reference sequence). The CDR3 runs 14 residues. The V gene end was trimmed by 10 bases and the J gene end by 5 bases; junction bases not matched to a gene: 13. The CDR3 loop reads CATSIERGGETQYF. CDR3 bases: TGTGCCACCTCAATTGAGAGGGGAGGGGAGACCCAGTACTTC.

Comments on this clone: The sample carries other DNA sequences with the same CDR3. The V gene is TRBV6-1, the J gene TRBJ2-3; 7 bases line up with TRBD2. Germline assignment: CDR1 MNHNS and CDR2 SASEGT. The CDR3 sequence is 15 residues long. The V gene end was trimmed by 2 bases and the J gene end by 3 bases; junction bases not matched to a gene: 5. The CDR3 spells CASSERSGRTDTQYF. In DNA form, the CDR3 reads TGTGCCAGCAGTGAACGTAGCGGGCGTACAGATACGCAGTATTTT.

The CDR3 coding sequence is TGCGCCAGCAGCCAAGGGCTTAGGGGGAATGAGCAGTTCTTC. Its protein product is CASSQGLRGNEQFF. V and J are TRBV4-1 and TRBJ2-1; tentative D call: TRBD1 (6 bases). Germline V lookup: CDR1 MGHRA, CDR2 YSYEKL. Trimming left V 1 base short and J 7 bases short, with 11 bases between. The CDR3 totals 14 residues.

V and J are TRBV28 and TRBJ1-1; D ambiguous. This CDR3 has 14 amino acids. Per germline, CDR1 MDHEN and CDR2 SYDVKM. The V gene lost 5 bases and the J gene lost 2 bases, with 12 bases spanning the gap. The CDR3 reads CASSPQISNTEAFF. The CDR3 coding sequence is TGTGCCAGCAGTCCCCAGATAAGTAACACTGAAGCTTTCTTT.

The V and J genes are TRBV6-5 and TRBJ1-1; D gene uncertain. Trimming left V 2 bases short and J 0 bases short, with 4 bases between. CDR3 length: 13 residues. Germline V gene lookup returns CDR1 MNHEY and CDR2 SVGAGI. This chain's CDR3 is CASSYIVNTEAFF. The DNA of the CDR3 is TGTGCCAGCAGTTACATAGTGAACACTGAAGCTTTCTTT.

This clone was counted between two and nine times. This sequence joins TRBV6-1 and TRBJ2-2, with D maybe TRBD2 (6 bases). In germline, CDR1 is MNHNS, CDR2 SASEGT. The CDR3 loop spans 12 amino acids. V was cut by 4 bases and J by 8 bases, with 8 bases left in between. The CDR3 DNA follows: TGTGCCAGCAGTGGACTAGTTGGGGAGCTGTTTTTT. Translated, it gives CASSGLVGELFF.

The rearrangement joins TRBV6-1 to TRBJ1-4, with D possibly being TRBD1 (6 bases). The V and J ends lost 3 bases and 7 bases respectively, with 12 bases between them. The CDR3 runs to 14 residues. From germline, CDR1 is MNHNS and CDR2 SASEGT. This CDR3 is CASSEGAGTEKLFF. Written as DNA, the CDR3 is TGTGCCAGCAGTGAGGGGGCCGGGACTGAAAAACTGTTTTTT.

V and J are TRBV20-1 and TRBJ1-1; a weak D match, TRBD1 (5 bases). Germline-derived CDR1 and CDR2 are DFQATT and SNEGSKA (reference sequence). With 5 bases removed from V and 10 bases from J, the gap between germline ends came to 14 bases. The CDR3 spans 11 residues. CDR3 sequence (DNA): TGCAGTGCTTTCCACCAGGGAGTAGCTTTCTTT. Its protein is CSAFHQGVAFF.

The CDR3 sequence: CASTAGAGGEQYF. The CDR3 DNA is TGTGCCAGCACCGCCGGGGCAGGGGGGGAGCAGTACTTC. The chain uses TRBV28 and TRBJ2-5, with D possibly called TRBD1 or TRBD2 (7 bases each). CDR3 length: 13 amino acids. V lost 7 bases and J 11 bases, leaving 20 bases between the germline ends. Germline CDR1 and CDR2: MDHEN and SYDVKM.

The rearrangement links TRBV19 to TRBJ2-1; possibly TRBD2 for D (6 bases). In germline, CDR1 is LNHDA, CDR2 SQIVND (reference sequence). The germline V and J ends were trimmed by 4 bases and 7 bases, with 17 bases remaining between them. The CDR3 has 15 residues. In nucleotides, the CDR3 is TGTGCCAGTAGTAGCCTAGGGCGGGACGGGAATGAGCAGTTCTTC. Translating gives CASSSLGRDGNEQFF. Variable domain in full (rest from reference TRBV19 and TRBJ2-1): DGGITQSPKYLFRKEGQNVTLSCEQNLNHDAMYWYRQDPGQGLRLIYYSQIVNDFQKGDIAEGYSVSREKKESFPLTVTSAQKNPTAFYLCASSSLGRDGNEQFFGPGTRLTVL.

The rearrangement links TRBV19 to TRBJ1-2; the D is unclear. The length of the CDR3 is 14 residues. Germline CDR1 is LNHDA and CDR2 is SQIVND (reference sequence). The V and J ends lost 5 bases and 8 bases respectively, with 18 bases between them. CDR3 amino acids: CASSSANRLGGYTF. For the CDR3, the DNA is TGTGCCAGTAGTTCGGCAAATCGCTTAGGCGGCTACACCTTC.

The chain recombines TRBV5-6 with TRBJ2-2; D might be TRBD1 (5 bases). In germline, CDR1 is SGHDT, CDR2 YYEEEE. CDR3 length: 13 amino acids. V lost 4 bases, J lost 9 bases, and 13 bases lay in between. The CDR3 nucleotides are TGTGCCAGCAGCCCCTACAGGTCCCGGGAGCTGTTTTTT. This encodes CASSPYRSRELFF.

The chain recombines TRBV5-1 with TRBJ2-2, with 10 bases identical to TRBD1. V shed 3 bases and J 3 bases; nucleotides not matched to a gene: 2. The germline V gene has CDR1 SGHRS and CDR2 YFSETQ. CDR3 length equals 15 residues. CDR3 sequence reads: CASSWGQGYTGELFF. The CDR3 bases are TGCGCCAGCAGCTGGGGACAGGGGTACACCGGGGAGCTGTTTTTT.

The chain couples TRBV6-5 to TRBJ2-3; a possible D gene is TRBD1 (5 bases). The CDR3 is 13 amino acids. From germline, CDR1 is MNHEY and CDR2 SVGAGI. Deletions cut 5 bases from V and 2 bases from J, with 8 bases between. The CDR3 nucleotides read TGTGCCAGCAGTAGGGGAAACACAGATACGCAGTATTTT. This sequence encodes CASSRGNTDTQYF.

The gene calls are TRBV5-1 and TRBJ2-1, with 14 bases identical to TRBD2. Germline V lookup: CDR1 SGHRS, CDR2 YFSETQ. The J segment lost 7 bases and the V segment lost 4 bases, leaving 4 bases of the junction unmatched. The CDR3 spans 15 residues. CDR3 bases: TGCGCCAGCAGCGCGGGGACTAGCGGGGGTAATGAGCAGTTCTTC. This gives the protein CASSAGTSGGNEQFF.

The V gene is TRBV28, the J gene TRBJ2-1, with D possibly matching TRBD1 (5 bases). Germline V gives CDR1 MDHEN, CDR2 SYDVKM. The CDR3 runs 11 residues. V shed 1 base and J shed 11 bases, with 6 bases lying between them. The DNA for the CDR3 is TGTGCCAGCAGTTTATTGGGGCAGCAGTTCTTC. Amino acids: CASSLLGQQFF.

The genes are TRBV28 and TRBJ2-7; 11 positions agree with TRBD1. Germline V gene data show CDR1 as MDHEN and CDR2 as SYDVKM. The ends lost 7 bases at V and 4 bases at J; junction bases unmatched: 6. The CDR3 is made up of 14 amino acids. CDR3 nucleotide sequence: TGTGCCAGCAATCACCGGGACAGGGGGTACGAGCAGTACTTC. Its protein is CASNHRDRGYEQYF. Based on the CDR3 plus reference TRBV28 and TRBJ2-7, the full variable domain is DVKVTQSSRYLVKRTGEKVFLECVQDMDHENMFWYRQDPGLGLRLIYFSYDVKMKEKGDIPEGYSVSREKKERFSLILESASTNQTSMYLCASNHRDRGYEQYFGPGTRLTVT.

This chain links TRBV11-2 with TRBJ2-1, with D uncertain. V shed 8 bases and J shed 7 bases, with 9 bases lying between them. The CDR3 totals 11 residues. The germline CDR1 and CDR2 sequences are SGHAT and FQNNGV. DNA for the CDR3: TGTGCCAGCTCCCCGGCGAATGAGCAGTTCTTC. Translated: CASSPANEQFF.

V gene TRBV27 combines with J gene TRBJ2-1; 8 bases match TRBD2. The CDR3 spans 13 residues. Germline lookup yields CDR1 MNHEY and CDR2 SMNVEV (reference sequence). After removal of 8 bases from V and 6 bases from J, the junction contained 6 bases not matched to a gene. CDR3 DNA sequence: TGTGCCAGCCGTCGACTAGCGTCCAATGAGCAGTTCTTC. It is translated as CASRRLASNEQFF.

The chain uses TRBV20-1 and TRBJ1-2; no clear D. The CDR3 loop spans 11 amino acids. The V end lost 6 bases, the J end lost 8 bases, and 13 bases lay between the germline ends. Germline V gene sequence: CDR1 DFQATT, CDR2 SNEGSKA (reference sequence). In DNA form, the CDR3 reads TGCAGTGCACCGACCCGAAGGGGCTACACCTTC. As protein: CSAPTRRGYTF.

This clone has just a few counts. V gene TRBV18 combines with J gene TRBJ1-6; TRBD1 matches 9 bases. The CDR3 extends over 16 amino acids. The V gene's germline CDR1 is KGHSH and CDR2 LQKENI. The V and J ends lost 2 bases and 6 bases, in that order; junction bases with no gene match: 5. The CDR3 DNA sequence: TGTGCCAGCTCACCAACAAGGGACAGGGTTAATTCACCCCTCCACTTT. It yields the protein CASSPTRDRVNSPLHF.

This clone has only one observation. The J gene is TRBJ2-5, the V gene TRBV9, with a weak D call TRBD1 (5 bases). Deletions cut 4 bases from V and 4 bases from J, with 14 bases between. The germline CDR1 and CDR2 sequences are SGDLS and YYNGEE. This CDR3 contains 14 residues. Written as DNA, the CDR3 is TGTGCCAGCAGCCCCGACAGTCTAGGAGAGACCCAGTACTTC. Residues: CASSPDSLGETQYF.

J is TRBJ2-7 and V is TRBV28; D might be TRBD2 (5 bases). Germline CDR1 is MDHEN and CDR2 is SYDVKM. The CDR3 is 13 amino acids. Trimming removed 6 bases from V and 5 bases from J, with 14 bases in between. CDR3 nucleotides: TGTGCCAGCAGCCCCCCGCGGGTACACGAGCAGTACTTC. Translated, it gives CASSPPRVHEQYF.

The CDR3 nucleotides read TGTGCCTGGAGCCTCAAGCACGGGACAGATTGGCGGGAGCTGTTTTTT. Translated: CAWSLKHGTDWRELFF. The chain combines TRBV30 with TRBJ2-2; TRBD1 matches 7 bases. Germline CDR1 GTSNPN, CDR2 SVGIG (reference sequence). The V segment lost 3 bases and the J segment 9 bases; nucleotides outside the gene matches: 16. This CDR3 is 16 amino acids long.

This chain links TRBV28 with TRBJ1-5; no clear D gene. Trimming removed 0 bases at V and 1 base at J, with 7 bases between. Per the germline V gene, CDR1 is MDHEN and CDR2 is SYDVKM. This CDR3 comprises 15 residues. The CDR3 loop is CASSLWRASNQPQHF. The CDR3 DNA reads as TGTGCCAGCAGTTTATGGAGAGCCAGCAATCAGCCCCAGCATTTT. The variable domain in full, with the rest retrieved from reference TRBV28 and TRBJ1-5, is DVKVTQSSRYLVKRTGEKVFLECVQDMDHENMFWYRQDPGLGLRLIYFSYDVKMKEKGDIPEGYSVSREKKERFSLILESASTNQTSMYLCASSLWRASNQPQHFGDGTRLSIL.

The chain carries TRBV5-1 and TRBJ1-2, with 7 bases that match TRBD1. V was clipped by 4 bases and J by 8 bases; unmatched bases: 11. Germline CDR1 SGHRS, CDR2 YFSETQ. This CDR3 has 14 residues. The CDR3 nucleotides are TGCGCCAGCAGCCCCGGTGGGACAGAAGCCGGCTACACCTTC. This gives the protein CASSPGGTEAGYTF.